This T cell receptor (beta chain) was obtained from a study of blood T cell repertoires in COVID-19. CDR1 SGHVS and CDR2 FQNEAQ come from the germline V gene. The ends were cut back, 2 bases at V and 8 bases at J, with 6 bases in the middle. The CDR3 has 12 amino acids. In its sample, this clone was seen a few times. This table comes from immunoSEQ multiplex PCR, and its TCRdb copy is limited to in-frame clones, with some not included. This sample has over 45,000 clones; around 86% occur once, and the top ten carry 6.5%. The specimen was peripheral blood. This receptor was taken from a man aged 45-65 years with active COVID-19. V gene TRBV7-8 combines with J gene TRBJ1-4, with no clear D. CDR3 sequence: CASSLQMEKLFF. DNA of the CDR3: TGTGCCAGCAGCTTACAGATGGAAAAACTGTTTTTT.